This TCR beta chain came from a study of T cells in Graves' hyperthyroidism and ophthalmopathy. Overall study: Peripheral blood was obtained at initial diagnosis, preceding any treatment.

It was RNA transcripts that yielded the amplified TCR beta CDR3 regions. RT-PCR in the first round (using the HTBI primer set) targeted the TCR CDR3. One entry per CDR3 protein, called by TCRdb with MiXCR from the multiplex PCR reads. The sample includes hundreds of thousands of distinct CDR3 sequences, approximately 14% of them seen just once. Criteria for exclusion of patients were uncontrolled infection, other autoimmune disease, pregnancy or lactation. This sequence originates from a woman between 50 and 59 years old with Graves' ophthalmopathy. Specimen: blood.

The CDR3 coding sequence is TGCAGTGCTAGAGGGGGGGCCGGGACAGATACGCAGTATTTT. Its protein product is CSARGGAGTDTQYF. V and J are TRBV20-1 and TRBJ2-3; D tentatively fits TRBD1 or TRBD2 (6 bases each). Germline CDR1 and CDR2: DFQATT and SNEGSKA (reference sequence). CDR3 length equals 14 residues. V shed 1 base and J shed 3 bases, with 11 bases lying between them.